Listed below are T cell receptor beta chains from one sample, sequenced in a study of T cell repertoires in cytomegalovirus infection. Each CDR3 protein gets one entry after TCRdb re-called the reads with MiXCR. The sample carries some 240,000 distinct CDR3 sequences, about 15% recorded once. Sequenced material: CD8+ T cells from PBMCs. The source is a human donor in good health (CMV status not recorded). Some clones in this sample may be carry-over from other donors' samples. Each CDR3 is given with its conserved first and last residue. A D gene is named only where the DNA matches it firmly. Clone size is not always given. Where it is, it says once, few, many or a class for expanded clones.

v_call,d_call,j_call,clone_size,cdr3_length,cdr3_nt,cdr3_aa
TRBV10-3,-,TRBJ2-7,few,15,TGTGCCATCAGTGTTAGCCAGGGGATACTCTACGAGCAGTACTTC,CAISVSQGILYEQYF
TRBV5-5,-,TRBJ2-7,-,11,TGTGCCAGCCGTCAACTCTACGAGCAGTACTTC,CASRQLYEQYF
TRBV5-1,-,TRBJ1-1,few,16,TGCGCCAGCAGCTTGTCGGAGGACTGGCCGAACACTGAAGCTTTCTTT,CASSLSEDWPNTEAFF
TRBV29-1,TRBD1,TRBJ1-3,-,17,TGCAGCGTTTATGGACAGGGGGATGCAATCTCTGGAAACACCATATATTTT,CSVYGQGDAISGNTIYF
TRBV7-2,-,TRBJ2-7,many,14,TGTGCCAGCAGAAAAAAGACAGACTCCTACGAGCAGTACTTC,CASRKKTDSYEQYF
TRBV5-1,-,TRBJ2-1,few,15,TGCGCCAGCAGCGCGGGGACCGTTGGGACCAATGAGCAGTTCTTC,CASSAGTVGTNEQFF
TRBV2,TRBD2,TRBJ2-3,-,16,TGTGCCAGCAGCAGTAGGGACTACCTTAACACAGATACGCAGTATTTT,CASSSRDYLNTDTQYF
TRBV7-8,-,TRBJ2-3,few,11,TGTGCCAGCAGCGTCTCGGATACGCAGTATTTT,CASSVSDTQYF
TRBV6-1,-,TRBJ2-7,-,16,TGTGCCAGCAGTGAAGCCCCACAGGGAACCTCCTACGAGCAGTACTTC,CASSEAPQGTSYEQYF
TRBV7-2,TRBD2,TRBJ2-5,many,18,TGTGCCAGCAGCTTAGGGACTAGCGGGGGGCGCCCACAAGAGACCCAGTACTTC,CASSLGTSGGRPQETQYF
TRBV9,-,TRBJ2-6,few,19,TGTGCCAGCAGCGCGCCCCCAGGGGGGATCCTGTCTGGGGCCAACGTCCTGACTTTC,CASSAPPGGILSGANVLTF
TRBV2,TRBD1,TRBJ1-2,-,13,TGTGCCAGCAGTTCCGGACAGGACTATGGCTACACCTTC,CASSSGQDYGYTF
TRBV7-6,-,TRBJ2-7,many,13,TGTGCCAGCAGCTTATGGGTACAGGGCGAGCAGTACTTC,CASSLWVQGEQYF
TRBV20-1,TRBD2,TRBJ2-5,few,14,TGCAGTGCTAGGGTAGCGGGGGGACCCAGGACCCAGTACTTC,CSARVAGGPRTQYF
TRBV15,TRBD2,TRBJ2-5,few,16,TGTGCCACCAGCAGAGAAGCGGGGGAGTACCAAGAGACCCAGTACTTC,CATSREAGEYQETQYF
TRBV23-1,-,TRBJ2-7,-,15,TGCGCCAGCAGTCAATCGTGTCCACCCCTTCCGCCGCAGTACTTC,CASSQSCPPLPPQYF
TRBV4-1,-,TRBJ2-5,many,15,TGCGCCAGCAGCCAAGAGTACAGAGGGAAAGAGACCCAGTACTTC,CASSQEYRGKETQYF
TRBV6-1,-,TRBJ2-7,-,14,TGTGCCAGCAGCCCCAACAGGGACCTATACGAGCAGTACTTC,CASSPNRDLYEQYF
TRBV7-8,TRBD1,TRBJ2-7,many,16,TGTGCCAGCAGCCCCAGGGGGCAGGGCTTTGCCTACGAGCAGTACTTC,CASSPRGQGFAYEQYF
TRBV6-5,-,TRBJ2-3,-,14,TGTGCCAGCAGTTACTCCGGGTACACAGATACGCAGTATTTT,CASSYSGYTDTQYF
TRBV5-4,TRBD2,TRBJ2-3,-,16,TGTGCCAGCAGCTTTGGGCAGCGGGGGGGCACAGATACGCAGTATTTT,CASSFGQRGGTDTQYF
TRBV7-9,-,TRBJ2-7,-,14,TGTGCCAGCAGCTTACCCGTCTTGGGTTACGAGCAGTACTTC,CASSLPVLGYEQYF
TRBV7-9,TRBD1,TRBJ2-7,many,15,TGTGCCAGCAGCCCAGGCGGGACAGGGACCTACGAGCAGTACTTC,CASSPGGTGTYEQYF
TRBV5-6,-,TRBJ1-2,-,16,TGTGCCAGCAGCTCGCTCATTGTGCAGGGTAACTATGGCTACACCTTC,CASSSLIVQGNYGYTF
TRBV5-5,-,TRBJ2-2,few,16,TGTGCCAGCAGCTTCTCCGTCCGTTGGGTTGGCGGGGAGCTGTTTTTT,CASSFSVRWVGGELFF
TRBV7-2,TRBD2,TRBJ2-3,many,16,TGTGCCAGCAGCTTAGGTGCGGGGGGGCTCCAAGATACGCAGTATTTT,CASSLGAGGLQDTQYF
TRBV25-1,TRBD1,TRBJ1-6,many,13,TGTGCCAGCACAGGGGGGGTCAATTCACCCCTCCACTTT,CASTGGVNSPLHF
TRBV11-3,TRBD2,TRBJ2-3,many,19,TGTGCCAGCAGCTTAGGGCGCTACCGGGGGACTAGCGGGGGTGATACGCAGTATTTT,CASSLGRYRGTSGGDTQYF
TRBV5-1,-,TRBJ2-1,-,13,TGCGCCAGCAGCTCAGAAGACGACAATGAGCAGTTCTTC,CASSSEDDNEQFF
TRBV28,-,TRBJ2-5,-,14,TGTGCCAGCACCCCTCCGGGAGACCAAGAGACCCAGTACTTC,CASTPPGDQETQYF
TRBV4-2,TRBD2,TRBJ2-1,-,16,TGTGCCAGCAGCCAAGTACTAGCGGGGTTTGGTATTGAGCAGTTCTTC,CASSQVLAGFGIEQFF
TRBV10-3,-,TRBJ2-3,-,18,TGTGCCATCAGTGAGTCGACTCGCGGGTCCGGGGTCGCAGATACGCAGTATTTT,CAISESTRGSGVADTQYF
TRBV28,-,TRBJ2-3,few,15,TGTGCCAGCAGTGGGGACTCCACAAGCACAGATACGCAGTATTTT,CASSGDSTSTDTQYF
TRBV7-3,TRBD2,TRBJ2-1,-,17,TGTGCCAGCAGCTTAACTAGCGGGGGGGCCCCCCTCATCGAGCAGTTCTTC,CASSLTSGGAPLIEQFF
TRBV7-3,TRBD1,TRBJ2-1,many,17,TGTGCCAGCAGCCGGAACAGGGGGCAGAGCTCCTACAATGAGCAGTTCTTC,CASSRNRGQSSYNEQFF
TRBV6-5,TRBD2,TRBJ2-2,-,17,TGTGCCAGCAGTGGCCAGACTAGCGGTGCAAACACCGGGGAGCTGTTTTTT,CASSGQTSGANTGELFF
TRBV11-2,-,TRBJ2-3,many,18,TGTGCCAGCAGCGGAACAGGGTGGAGGGACCCTAGCACAGATACGCAGTATTTT,CASSGTGWRDPSTDTQYF
TRBV7-8,-,TRBJ2-5,many,16,TGTGCCAGCAGCTTAGCTTTGTATGGGGGTGGAGAGACCCAGTACTTC,CASSLALYGGGETQYF
TRBV20-1,-,TRBJ1-6,-,15,TGCAGTGCTAGAGGCCGGGGACGCTATAATTCACCCCTCCACTTT,CSARGRGRYNSPLHF
TRBV7-6,-,TRBJ2-6,-,15,TGTGCCAGCAGCCGAGTGGGGAGTGGGGCCAACGTCCTGACTTTC,CASSRVGSGANVLTF
TRBV15,-,TRBJ1-1,few,12,TGTGCCACCAGCAGAGATTTCAGGGAAGCTTTCTTT,CATSRDFREAFF
TRBV28,-,TRBJ2-7,many,14,TGTGCCAGCAGTATACAGGGCCTATCCGACGAGCAGTACTTC,CASSIQGLSDEQYF
TRBV4-1,-,TRBJ2-1,-,17,TGCGCCAGCAGCCAAGATAAGGCGTTGCTGGACAGTCAAGAGCAGTTCTTC,CASSQDKALLDSQEQFF
TRBV7-8,TRBD2,TRBJ2-1,-,18,TGTGCCAGCAGCTTAGCTGGTCGCCTAGCGGGGTTTTTGAATGAGCAGTTCTTC,CASSLAGRLAGFLNEQFF
TRBV6-2/TRBV6-3,-,TRBJ2-1,-,14,TGTGCCAGCAGTTACACGACTAGCTACAATGAGCAGTTCTTC,CASSYTTSYNEQFF
TRBV4-3,TRBD2,TRBJ2-1,many,16,TGCGCCAGCAGCCAAGATGGTAGCGGGGGTTACAATGAGCAGTTCTTC,CASSQDGSGGYNEQFF
TRBV25-1,TRBD2,TRBJ2-7,-,16,TGTGCCAGCAGTGAGTACTTCAGCGGGGCAAGCTACGAGCAGTACTTC,CASSEYFSGASYEQYF
TRBV6-2/TRBV6-3,TRBD1,TRBJ2-1,-,13,TGTGCCAGCACCCTCACAGGGGGAGACGAGCAGTTCTTC,CASTLTGGDEQFF
TRBV29-1,TRBD2,TRBJ2-5,many,15,TGCAGCGTTCCTGAGCGGGGGGGCCATCAAGAGACCCAGTACTTC,CSVPERGGHQETQYF
TRBV7-6,-,TRBJ2-1,many,20,TGTGCCAGCAGCTTAGAATCGATTTACAGAACCCCTGTGGGGTCCAATGAGCAGTTCTTC,CASSLESIYRTPVGSNEQFF
TRBV24-1,-,TRBJ2-3,-,16,TGTGCCACCAGTGACCCCCACAGGGAAGGTCCAGATACGCAGTATTTT,CATSDPHREGPDTQYF
TRBV27,-,TRBJ2-7,few,14,TGTGCCAGCAGTTTGGCGGGACAGCTAACCACCCCAAACTTC,CASSLAGQLTTPNF
TRBV20-1,-,TRBJ1-1,few,11,TGCAGTGAATCAGAGGACACTGAAGCTTTCTTT,CSESEDTEAFF
TRBV7-6,-,TRBJ1-1,many,13,TGTGCCAGCAAGTCGGGTATGAACACTGAAGCTTTCTTT,CASKSGMNTEAFF